Detailed here is one T cell receptor beta chain. The antigen it binds to is not known. No much larger clone exists at a distance of one base, and base qualities are not known. RNA was extracted using the RNeasy kit, and about 0.45 to 1 ug of the RNA was reverse transcribed with random hexamers. The immunoSEQ multiplex PCR assay, covering 54 Vbeta and 13 Jbeta segments, was used to amplify TCR beta CDR3 regions. PCR amplification bias was corrected by using a synthetic template baseline for primer optimization and computational correction. For the original study's pipeline: Reads were annotated to V, D and J genes per IMGT and analyzed with immunoSEQ Analyzer, keeping only productive sequences. Clonality was calculated as one minus the Shannon entropy normalized by log2 of the number of productive unique sequences. For each patient and control, public and private clones were evaluated among the 100 most prevalent clones. Clones were defined as Susac-specific if absent from the healthy and MS cohorts, from approximately 1,100 published viral clones and from other ImmuneACCESS disease sequences. TCRdb trimmed the raw reads at Q25, called clones with MiXCR and kept productive beta chains. Each record represents a unique CDR3 protein, reported with the most common genes and DNA among its rows. None of the V and J calls come from the authors' own analysis; TCRdb made them. This sample has 100,000 to 150,000 distinct CDR3 sequences in its table, and around 94% of those were observed once. The leading ten clones occupy 0.21% of the sample.

V and J are truncated by 0 bases and 8 bases respectively, leaving an intervening sequence of 12 bases. The CDR3 has 14 amino acids, counting the end cysteine and phenylalanine. The read is trimmed to its CDR3 DNA, 42 bases read in frame from base 1. Based on the germline V gene, the CDR1 and CDR2 sequences are SGHRS and YFSETQ. The sample belongs to a study of CD8 T cells in Susac syndrome (dated by TCRdb to about 2019). For the study in its entirety: Of the Susac syndrome patients who were sequenced, eight or nine were in clinical remission while five or six had clinically active disease. At the time of blood withdrawal, Susac syndrome patients were either therapy-naive, taking corticosteroids (with some also receiving IVIg), or on IVIg alone. Whether CD8+ T cell activation and differentiation in Susac syndrome was antigen driven was tested using repertoire sequencing. The study compared CD8+ T cell repertoire clonality among 12 healthy donors, 14 Susac syndrome patients and fewer than 19 multiple sclerosis patients. Broad study findings and their caveats: The number of individuals in the TCR sequencing and HLA analysis was recognized as being relatively small. Looking at Susac-specific public clones, the researchers identified under 20 in the total CD8+ repertoire and five or six in the CD8+ TEMRA repertoire. Susac syndrome CD8+ repertoires showed clonal expansion, highest in CD8+ TEMRA cells and greater in clinically active than remitting patients.

Peripheral blood CD8+ and CD4+ T cells from healthy donors, Susac syndrome patients and multiple sclerosis patients were profiled by high-throughput TCR beta sequencing. Susac syndrome patients met recently defined diagnostic criteria for definite or probable disease. Bulk CD8+ and CD4+ T cells were purified magnetically by negative isolation, whereas CD8+ TEMRA cells were enriched by FACS. Blood was collected in EDTA tubes and processed within 24 hours, with PBMCs isolated through density gradient centrifugation. PBMCs intended for TCR sequencing were cryopreserved in liquid nitrogen and thawed later in a water bath at 37 degrees C. Purity of sorted or isolated CD4+, CD8+ and CD8+ TEMRA cells was at least 90%.

The chain couples TRBV5-1 to TRBJ2-1; confidence is insufficient to name the D gene. The TCR sequence derives from a human donor with Susac syndrome. Sequencing used CD8+ T cells from PBMCs. The DNA is as follows: TGCGCCAGCAGCTTGGCCTTGGGCATTGATGAGCAGTTCTTC. Its protein product is CASSLALGIDEQFF.